This T cell receptor (beta chain) was observed in a study of blood T cell repertoires in COVID-19. TCRdb's copy holds only in-frame clones and misses some; the assay was immunoSEQ multiplex PCR. The sample lists 85,000 or so clones; nearly 95% were seen once. V lost 5 bases to trimming and J lost 7 bases, with 12 bases between them. Germline V gives CDR1 MNHEY, CDR2 SVGAGI. The CDR3 contains 13 residues. This TCR came from a human donor with active COVID-19. The donor label of this sample is uncertain. The source material was peripheral blood. The chain recombines TRBV6-5 with TRBJ1-5; perhaps TRBD1 as D (6 bases). The CDR3 bases are TGTGCCAGCAGTATACAGGGAAGCCAGCCCCAGCATTTT. This translates into CASSIQGSQPQHF.